This paragraph reports one T cell receptor beta chain. TCRdb's table, derived via immunoSEQ multiplex PCR, lists solely in-frame clones and lacks some. This sample has 80,000 to 100,000 clones; 85% to 95% occur once, and the top ten carry about 2.6%. Germline assignment: CDR1 KGHSH and CDR2 LQKENI. V dropped 6 bases and J dropped 3 bases, with 11 bases sitting between them. CDR3 length equals 13 residues. These data belong to a study of T cell changes during pregnancy in multiple sclerosis. The material sequenced was peripheral blood, taken in the first trimester of pregnancy. The chain links TRBV18 to TRBJ1-2, with D possibly matching TRBD1 (6 bases). This receptor was obtained from a female donor with multiple sclerosis, enrolled in a pregnancy study. The CDR3 DNA reads TGTGCCAGCTCCGTACAGGGTGACTATGGCTACACCTTC. Encoded protein: CASSVQGDYGYTF.